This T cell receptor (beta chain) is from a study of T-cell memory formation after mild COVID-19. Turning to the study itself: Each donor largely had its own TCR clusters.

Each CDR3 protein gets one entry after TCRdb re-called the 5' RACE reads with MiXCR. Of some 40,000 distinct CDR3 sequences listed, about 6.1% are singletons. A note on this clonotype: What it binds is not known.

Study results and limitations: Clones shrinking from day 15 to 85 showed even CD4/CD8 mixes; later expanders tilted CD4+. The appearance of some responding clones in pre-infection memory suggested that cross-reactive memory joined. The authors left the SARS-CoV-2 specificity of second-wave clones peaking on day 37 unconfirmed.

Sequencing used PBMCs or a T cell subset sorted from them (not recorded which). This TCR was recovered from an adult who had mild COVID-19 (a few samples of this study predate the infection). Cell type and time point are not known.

The DNA of the CDR3 is TGTGCCACCTCACAGGGATCCTACGAGCAGTACTTC. Protein: CATSQGSYEQYF. This chain links TRBV24-1 with TRBJ2-7, with D possibly TRBD1 on 6 matching bases. V shed 9 bases and J shed 1 base, with 9 bases lying between them. The germline V gene encodes CDR1 KGHDR and CDR2 SFDVKD. The CDR3 covers 12 residues.